The rows below give T cell receptor beta chains drawn from one sample of a study of shared clonotypes between healthy human individuals. Assay used: immunoSEQ multiplex PCR; TCRdb lists only in-frame clones, some missing. This sample has around 550,000 clones, with 90% to 96% found just once. Source material: naive CD4+ T cells sorted from blood. These receptors all stem from a woman aged 25 to 45 in good health. The CDR3 runs from the conserved cysteine through the conserved F or W. The D gene is left open where the match is weak. Clone size is not always given. Where it is, it says once, few, many or a class for expanded clones.

len	d_gene	v_gene	j_gene	abundance	CDR3nt	CDR3aa
15	TRBD1	TRBV28	TRBJ2-5	NA	TGTGCCAGCAGGGGGACAGGGGGCTTCGAGGAGACCCAGTACTTC	CASRGTGGFEETQYF
15	NA	TRBV28	TRBJ2-1	once	TGTGCCAGCAGCGGCGGACTAGGGGGCGTCGAAGTCGAGTTCTTC	CASSGGLGGVEVEFF
15	NA	TRBV10-1	TRBJ2-7	NA	TGCGCCAGCAGTGGGGACCGGGGTCCACCCTACGAGCAGTACTTC	CASSGDRGPPYEQYF
13	NA	TRBV28	TRBJ2-7	NA	TGTGCCAGCAGTTTAACAATCAGATACGAGCAGTACTTC	CASSLTIRYEQYF
13	TRBD2	TRBV29-1	TRBJ2-1	NA	TGCAGCGTTGCGAGGGCTAGCGGGAATGAGCAGTTCTTC	CSVARASGNEQFF
16	NA	TRBV10-2	TRBJ1-4	NA	TGCGCCAGCAGTGAACGGCGGACAGCTAGCGGTGAAAAACTGTTTTTT	CASSERRTASGEKLFF
14	NA	TRBV6-1	TRBJ2-7	NA	TGTGCCAGCAGTGTCCGGTTTTCCTCCTACGAGCAGTACTTC	CASSVRFSSYEQYF
15	TRBD2	TRBV5-4	TRBJ2-1	NA	TGTGCCAGCAGCGTGGGTAGCGGGATTGGGAAGGAGCAGTTCTTC	CASSVGSGIGKEQFF
18	TRBD1	TRBV5-8	TRBJ2-2	once	TGTGCCAGCAGCCTCGTCCCGGGACAGGGGGCTAGGACCGGGGAGCTGTTTTTT	CASSLVPGQGARTGELFF
15	NA	TRBV2	TRBJ2-7	NA	TGTGCCAGCAGTCCTCAACCGGGGGCAGTCTACGAGCAGTACTTC	CASSPQPGAVYEQYF
17	TRBD2	TRBV11-2	TRBJ2-2	NA	TGTGCCAGCAGCCCTGGGACTAGGATGTTAGGCACCGGGGAGCTGTTTTTT	CASSPGTRMLGTGELFF
15	TRBD1	TRBV10-1	TRBJ2-7	NA	TGCGCCAGCAGTGCCATGGACAGGGTGGACTACGAGCAGTACTTC	CASSAMDRVDYEQYF
15	NA	TRBV11-2	TRBJ2-2	NA	TGTGCCAGCAGCCCAGGACGGAGGAACACCGGGGAGCTGTTTTTT	CASSPGRRNTGELFF
13	NA	TRBV6-1	TRBJ2-1	NA	TGTGCCAGCAGAGAGACACTACTCAATGAGCAGTTCTTC	CASRETLLNEQFF
15	TRBD2	TRBV25-1	TRBJ2-1	once	TGTGCCAGCAGTGAATCGGGACTAGCTTACAATGAGCAGTTCTTC	CASSESGLAYNEQFF
14	TRBD2	TRBV4-2	TRBJ2-7	NA	TGTGCCAGCAGCCAAGATCGGGGGGGGGCCGAGCAGTACTTC	CASSQDRGGAEQYF
17	NA	TRBV5-4	TRBJ2-6	NA	TGTGCCAGCAGCTTGGACGGGCAAGTCTCTGGGGCCAACGTCCTGACTTTC	CASSLDGQVSGANVLTF
16	NA	TRBV5-1	TRBJ1-1	NA	TGCGCCAGCAGCCCAGCGAGGGGAACGATGAACACTGAAGCTTTCTTT	CASSPARGTMNTEAFF
14	NA	TRBV6-5	TRBJ2-7	NA	TGTGCCAGCAGGCAGGGGGGTGGCTCCTACGAGCAGTACTTC	CASRQGGGSYEQYF
14	TRBD2	TRBV13	TRBJ2-7	NA	TGTGCCAGCACCCTGGGGGGGGGTGCCTACGAGCAGTACTTC	CASTLGGGAYEQYF
13	NA	TRBV27	TRBJ1-3	NA	TGTGCCAGCAGTTTAAATCAGGGAAACACCATATATTTT	CASSLNQGNTIYF
13	TRBD2	TRBV28	TRBJ2-5	NA	TGTGCCAGCACCCTCCCCGGGGGGGAGACCCAGTACTTC	CASTLPGGETQYF
14	NA	TRBV6-1	TRBJ1-3	NA	TGTGCCATAAAGGGCGGCGACTCTGGAAACACCATATATTTT	CAIKGGDSGNTIYF
17	TRBD2	TRBV28	TRBJ2-2	NA	TGTGCCAGCAGTTTTTTCTACGGGAGGACGAACACCGGGGAGCTGTTTTTT	CASSFFYGRTNTGELFF
14	TRBD1	TRBV27	TRBJ1-1	NA	TGTGCCAGCAGTTTAAGGGACAGGAACACTGAAGCTTTCTTT	CASSLRDRNTEAFF
16	TRBD2	TRBV7-7	TRBJ2-1	NA	TGTGCCAGCAGCTCCGGCGGGACTAGCTCCTACAATGAGCAGTTCTTC	CASSSGGTSSYNEQFF
15	NA	TRBV7-3	TRBJ2-6	NA	TGTGCCAGCAGCCCGGACATGTCTGGGGCCAACGTCCTGACTTTC	CASSPDMSGANVLTF
13	TRBD1	TRBV7-9	TRBJ2-3	once	TGTGCCAGCAGCACGACAGGGTTAGATACGCAGTATTTT	CASSTTGLDTQYF
16	NA	TRBV19	TRBJ1-5	few	TGTGCCAGTATGACAGGAGCGGCGCCCAGTGATCAGCCCCAGCATTTT	CASMTGAAPSDQPQHF
15	NA	TRBV7-9	TRBJ1-3	NA	TGTGCCAGCAGCGATGACCGGGACTCAGTAAACACCATATATTTT	CASSDDRDSVNTIYF
14	NA	TRBV27	TRBJ1-1	NA	TGTGCCAGCAGATTTAGAAACATGAACACTGAAGCTTTCTTT	CASRFRNMNTEAFF
15	NA	TRBV19	TRBJ1-3	NA	TGTGCCACCCAGAGGGCGACGAGCTCTGGAAACACCATATATTTT	CATQRATSSGNTIYF
15	TRBD2	TRBV28	TRBJ2-7	once	TGTGCCAGCAGGGCCCCCCGGGAGGGAACCTACGAGCAGTACTTC	CASRAPREGTYEQYF
16	TRBD1	TRBV7-9	TRBJ2-4	NA	TGTGCCAGCAGCGTGGGACAGGGGGTAGCCAAAAACATTCAGTACTTC	CASSVGQGVAKNIQYF
16	NA	TRBV4-2	TRBJ2-7	NA	TGTGCCAGCAGCCAAGATCCAGCGCCAAGCTCCTACGAGCAGTACTTC	CASSQDPAPSSYEQYF
13	TRBD1	TRBV2	TRBJ2-2	NA	TGTGCCAGGGGACAGAGGAACACCGGGGAGCTGTTTTTT	CARGQRNTGELFF
16	NA	TRBV5-4	TRBJ2-7	NA	TGTGCCAGCAGCTTGAATGGTCGGGAGTTGTTCTACGAGCAGTACTTC	CASSLNGRELFYEQYF
16	TRBD2	TRBV19	TRBJ2-1	NA	TGTGCCAGTAGTATAAGGTCTAGCGGGAGTCAGGATGAGCAGTTCTTC	CASSIRSSGSQDEQFF
15	TRBD1	TRBV19	TRBJ2-7	NA	TGTGCCAGTAGTATCCAACAGGGGGACCACTACGAGCAGTACTTC	CASSIQQGDHYEQYF
14	TRBD2	TRBV9	TRBJ2-1	NA	TGTGCCAGCGGGGGGGACCCAGGATACAATGAGCAGTTCTTC	CASGGDPGYNEQFF
15	TRBD2	TRBV27	TRBJ2-7	NA	TGTGCCAGCACCCGAAGGGCTAGCGGGAGCAACGAGCAGTACTTC	CASTRRASGSNEQYF
16	TRBD1	TRBV28	TRBJ1-5	NA	TGTGCCAGCAGTCCGTCGGACAGGGGTGGCAATCAGCCCCAGCATTTT	CASSPSDRGGNQPQHF